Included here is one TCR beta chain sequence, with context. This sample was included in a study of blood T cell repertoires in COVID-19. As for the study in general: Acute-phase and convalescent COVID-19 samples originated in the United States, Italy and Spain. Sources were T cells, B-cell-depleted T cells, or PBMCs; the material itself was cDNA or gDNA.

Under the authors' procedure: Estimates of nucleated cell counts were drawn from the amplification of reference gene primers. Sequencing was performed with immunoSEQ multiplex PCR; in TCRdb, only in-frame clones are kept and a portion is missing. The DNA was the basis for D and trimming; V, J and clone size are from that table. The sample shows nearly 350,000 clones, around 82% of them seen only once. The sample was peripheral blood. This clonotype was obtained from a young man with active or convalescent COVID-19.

Here the CDR3 reads CASSQAGTSISGELFF. As DNA, the CDR3 is TGTGCCAGCAGCCAGGCCGGGACTAGTATTTCCGGGGAGCTGTTTTTT. The chain carries TRBV4-2 and TRBJ2-2, with 8 positions matching TRBD2. With 3 bases clipped from V and 6 bases from J, the junction kept 9 bases outside the gene matches. This CDR3 contains 16 residues. From germline, CDR1 is LGHNA and CDR2 YNFKEQ.